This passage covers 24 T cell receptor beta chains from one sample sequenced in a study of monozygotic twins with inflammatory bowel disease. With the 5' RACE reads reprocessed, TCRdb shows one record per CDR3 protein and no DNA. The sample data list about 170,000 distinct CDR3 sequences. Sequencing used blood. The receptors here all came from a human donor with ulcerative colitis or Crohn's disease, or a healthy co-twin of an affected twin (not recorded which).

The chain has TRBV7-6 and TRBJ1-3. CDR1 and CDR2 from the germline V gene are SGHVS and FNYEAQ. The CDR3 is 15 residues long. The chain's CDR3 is CASSSEPSSGNTIYF.

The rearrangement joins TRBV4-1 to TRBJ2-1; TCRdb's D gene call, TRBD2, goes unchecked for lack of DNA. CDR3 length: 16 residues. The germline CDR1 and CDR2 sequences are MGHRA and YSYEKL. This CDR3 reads CASSQVTSGRMNEQFF.

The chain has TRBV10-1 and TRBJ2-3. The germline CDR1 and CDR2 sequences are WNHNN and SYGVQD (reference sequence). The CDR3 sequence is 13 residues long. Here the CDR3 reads CASSESVRDTQYF.

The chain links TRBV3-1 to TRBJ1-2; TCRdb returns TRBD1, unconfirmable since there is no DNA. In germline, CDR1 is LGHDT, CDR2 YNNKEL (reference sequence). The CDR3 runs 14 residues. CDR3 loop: CASSQPTGGYGYTF.

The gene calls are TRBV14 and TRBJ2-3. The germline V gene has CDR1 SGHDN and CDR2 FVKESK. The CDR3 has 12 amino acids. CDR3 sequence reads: CASSLVGNTQYF.

CDR3 loop: CASITPGGLEAKLFF. The chain combines TRBV27 with TRBJ1-4; TCRdb's D call, TRBD1, is unchecked because there is no DNA. Germline CDR1 MNHEY, CDR2 SMNVEV (reference sequence). The CDR3 loop spans 15 amino acids.

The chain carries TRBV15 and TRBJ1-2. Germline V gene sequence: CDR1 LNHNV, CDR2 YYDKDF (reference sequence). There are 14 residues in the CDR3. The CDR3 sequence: CATSREAMGNGYTF.

The CDR3 spells CASSLTGPGLQTDTQYF. This sequence joins TRBV7-3 and TRBJ2-3; no DNA is available, so the TRBD2 call from TCRdb remains unchecked. CDR3 size: 17 residues. Germline CDR1 and CDR2: SGHTA and FQGTGA.

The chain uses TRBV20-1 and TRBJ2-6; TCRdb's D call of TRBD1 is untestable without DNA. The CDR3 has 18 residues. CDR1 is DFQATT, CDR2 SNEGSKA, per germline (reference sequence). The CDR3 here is CSARGGRIKPPGANVLTF.

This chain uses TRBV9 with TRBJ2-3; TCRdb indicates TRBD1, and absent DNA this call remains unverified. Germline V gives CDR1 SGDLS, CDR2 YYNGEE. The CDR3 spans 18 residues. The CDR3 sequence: CASSGTGRAPIGTDTQYF.

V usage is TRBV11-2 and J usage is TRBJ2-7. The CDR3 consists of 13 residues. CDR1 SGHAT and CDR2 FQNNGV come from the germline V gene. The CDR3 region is CASSSEALYEQYF.

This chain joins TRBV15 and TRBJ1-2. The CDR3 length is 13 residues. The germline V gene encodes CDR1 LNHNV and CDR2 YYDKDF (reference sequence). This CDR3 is CATSDEEGYGYTF.

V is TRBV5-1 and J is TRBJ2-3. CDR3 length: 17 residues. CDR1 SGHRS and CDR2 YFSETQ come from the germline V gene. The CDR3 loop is CASSLSGVSSTTDTQYF.

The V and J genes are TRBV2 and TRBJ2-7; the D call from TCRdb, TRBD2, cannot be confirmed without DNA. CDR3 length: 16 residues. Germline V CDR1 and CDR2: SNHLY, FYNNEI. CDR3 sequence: CASSEVGSGRVNEQYF. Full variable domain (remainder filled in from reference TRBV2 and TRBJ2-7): EPEVTQTPSHQVTQMGQEVILRCVPISNHLYFYWYRQILGQKVEFLVSFYNNEISEKSEIFDDQFSVERPDGSNFTLKIRSTKLEDSAMYFCASSEVGSGRVNEQYFGPGTRLTVT.

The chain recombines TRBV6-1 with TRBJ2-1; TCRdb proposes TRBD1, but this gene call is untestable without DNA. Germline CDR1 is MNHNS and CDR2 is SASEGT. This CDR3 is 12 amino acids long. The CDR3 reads CASSEGADTGFF.

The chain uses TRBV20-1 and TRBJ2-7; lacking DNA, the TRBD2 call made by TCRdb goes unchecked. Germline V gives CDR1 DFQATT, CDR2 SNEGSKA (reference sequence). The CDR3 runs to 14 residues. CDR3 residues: CSALPLAERYEQYF.

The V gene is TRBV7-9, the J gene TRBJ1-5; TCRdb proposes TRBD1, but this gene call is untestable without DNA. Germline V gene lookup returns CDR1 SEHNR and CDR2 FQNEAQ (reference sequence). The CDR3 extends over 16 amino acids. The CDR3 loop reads CASSPGPKGINQPQHF.

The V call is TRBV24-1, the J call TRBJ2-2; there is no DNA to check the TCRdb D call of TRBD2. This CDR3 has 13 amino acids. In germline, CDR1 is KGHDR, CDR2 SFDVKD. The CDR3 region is CATSLDWTGELFF.

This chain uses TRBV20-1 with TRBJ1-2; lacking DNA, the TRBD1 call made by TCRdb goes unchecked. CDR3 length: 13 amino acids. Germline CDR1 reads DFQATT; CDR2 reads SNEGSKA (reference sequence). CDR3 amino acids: CSAQDRGGYGYTF.

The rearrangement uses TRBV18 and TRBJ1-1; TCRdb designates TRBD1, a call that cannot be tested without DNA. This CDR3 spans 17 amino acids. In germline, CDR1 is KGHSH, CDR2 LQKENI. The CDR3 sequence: CASSPRTGGWEETEAFF.

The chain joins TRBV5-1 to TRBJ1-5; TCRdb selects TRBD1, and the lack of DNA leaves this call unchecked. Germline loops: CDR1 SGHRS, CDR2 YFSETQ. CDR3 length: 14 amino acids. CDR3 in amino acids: CASSLTGTPQPQHF.

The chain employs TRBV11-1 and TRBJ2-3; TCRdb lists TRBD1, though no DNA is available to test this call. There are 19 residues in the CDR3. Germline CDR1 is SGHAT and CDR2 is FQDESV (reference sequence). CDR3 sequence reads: CASSSSPRAGQGSTDTQYF. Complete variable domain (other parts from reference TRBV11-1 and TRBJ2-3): EAEVAQSPRYKITEKSQAVAFWCDPISGHATLYWYRQILGQGPELLVQFQDESVVDDSQLPKDRFSAERLKGVDSTLKIQPAELGDSAMYLCASSSSPRAGQGSTDTQYFGPGTRLTVL.

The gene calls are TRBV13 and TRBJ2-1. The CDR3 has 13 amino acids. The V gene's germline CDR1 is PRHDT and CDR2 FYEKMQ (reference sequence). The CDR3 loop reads CASSRSSYNEQFF.

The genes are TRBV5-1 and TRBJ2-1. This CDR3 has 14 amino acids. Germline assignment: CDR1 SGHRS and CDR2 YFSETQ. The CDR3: CASSLAAFTNEQFF.